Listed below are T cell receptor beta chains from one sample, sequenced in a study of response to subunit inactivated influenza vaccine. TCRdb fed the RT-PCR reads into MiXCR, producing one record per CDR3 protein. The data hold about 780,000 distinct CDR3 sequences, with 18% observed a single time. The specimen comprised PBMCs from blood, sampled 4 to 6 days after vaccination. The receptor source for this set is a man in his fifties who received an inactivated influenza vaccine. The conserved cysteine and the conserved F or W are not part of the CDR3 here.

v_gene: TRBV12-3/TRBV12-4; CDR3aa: ASSRGQGGAEAF
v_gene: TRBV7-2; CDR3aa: ASRVGGENTIY
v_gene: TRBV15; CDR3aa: ATSRGGDVAEAF
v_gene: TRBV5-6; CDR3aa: ASSFWPDTEAF
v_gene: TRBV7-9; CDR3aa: ASSGVDYEQY
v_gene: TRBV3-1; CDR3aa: ASSQHGDRSEQY
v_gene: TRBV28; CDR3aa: ASRSRTGNWETQY
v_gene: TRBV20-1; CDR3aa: SASGQPQH
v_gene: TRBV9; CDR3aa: ASSVGVGLAGRGNEQF
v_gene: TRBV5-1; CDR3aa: ASSHQEGQGVLEQY
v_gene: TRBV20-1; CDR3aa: SALAGGPSSNEQF
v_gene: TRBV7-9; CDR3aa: ASSLVQGHTEAF
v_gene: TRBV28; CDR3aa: ASSSETSGSLETQY
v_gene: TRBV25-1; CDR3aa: ASSEWVGAGANVLT
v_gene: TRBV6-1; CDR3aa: ASRASGITDTQY
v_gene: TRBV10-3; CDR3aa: AISDLDGTDTQY
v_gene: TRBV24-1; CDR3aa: ATSDTIWPYEQY
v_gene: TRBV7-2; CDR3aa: ASSLALPGGTEAF
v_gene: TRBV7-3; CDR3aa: ASSLAGTRGSNEQF
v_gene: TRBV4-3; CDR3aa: ASSQAQDTEAF
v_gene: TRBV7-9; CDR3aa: ASSLIVWGGQETQY
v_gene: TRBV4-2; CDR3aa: ASSQSLSGGAGDTQY
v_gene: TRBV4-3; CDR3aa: ASPGRGHSTRGQY
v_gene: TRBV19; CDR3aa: ASIHITGTANTGELF
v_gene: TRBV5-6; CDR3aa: ASSLGRGHSYNEQF
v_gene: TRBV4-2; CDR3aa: ASSREVGPQH
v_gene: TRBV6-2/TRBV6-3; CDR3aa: ASSYSALTLFANTEAF
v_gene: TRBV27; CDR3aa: ASSSYKKREGRYEQY
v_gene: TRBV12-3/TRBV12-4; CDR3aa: ASSLPTGGSNEQF
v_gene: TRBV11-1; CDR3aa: ASSPETGRQETQY
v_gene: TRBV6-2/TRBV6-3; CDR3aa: ASSPPSLTGELF
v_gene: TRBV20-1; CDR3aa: SASGTGRSSYNEQF
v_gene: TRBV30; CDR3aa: AWSVTGGETQY
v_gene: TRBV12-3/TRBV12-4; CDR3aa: ASSLDGFQPQH
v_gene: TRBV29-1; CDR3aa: SVEGLLADLTDTQY
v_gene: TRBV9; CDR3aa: ASSVLLGAPNEQF
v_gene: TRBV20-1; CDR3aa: SARRGTGGFYGYT
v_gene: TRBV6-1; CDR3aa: ASRTGRREQY
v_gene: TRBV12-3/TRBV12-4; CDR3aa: ASRSGQGGYT
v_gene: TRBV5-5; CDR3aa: ASSLTSGGTFSGQPQH
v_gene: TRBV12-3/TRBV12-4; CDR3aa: ASSPGPIISNQPQH